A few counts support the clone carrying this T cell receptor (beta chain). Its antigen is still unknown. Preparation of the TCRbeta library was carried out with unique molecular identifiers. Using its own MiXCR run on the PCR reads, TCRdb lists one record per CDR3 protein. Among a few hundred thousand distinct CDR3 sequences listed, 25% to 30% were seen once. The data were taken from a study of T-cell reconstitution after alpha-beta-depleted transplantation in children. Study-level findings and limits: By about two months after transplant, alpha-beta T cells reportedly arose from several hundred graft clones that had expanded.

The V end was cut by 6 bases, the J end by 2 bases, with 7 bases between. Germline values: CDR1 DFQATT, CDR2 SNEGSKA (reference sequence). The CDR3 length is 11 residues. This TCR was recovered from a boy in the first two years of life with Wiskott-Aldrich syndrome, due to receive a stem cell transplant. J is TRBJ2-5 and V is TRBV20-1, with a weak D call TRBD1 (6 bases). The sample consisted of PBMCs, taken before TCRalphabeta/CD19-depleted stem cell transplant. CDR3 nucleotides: TGCAGTGCCCAGGGGCAAGAGACCCAGTACTTC. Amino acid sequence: CSAQGQETQYF.